Presented here are 26 T cell receptor beta chains from one specimen sequenced in a study of Tregs in tolerant kidney transplant recipients. Using immunoSEQ multiplex PCR, the repertoire was profiled, and TCRdb retains in-frame clones only, with some absent. Here the sample spans some 110,000 clones, roughly 92% being singletons. The material sequenced was CD4+ T cells from blood. These receptors all come from a human donor in good health.

The chain has TRBV5-4 and TRBJ2-1, with 9 positions matching TRBD1. With 0 bases clipped from V and 8 bases from J, the junction kept 6 bases outside the gene matches. The CDR3 consists of 15 residues. CDR1 SGHNT and CDR2 YYREEE come from the germline V gene (reference sequence). CDR3 sequence: CASSLEGTGLHEQFF. CDR3 bases: TGTGCCAGCAGCTTGGAGGGGACAGGGCTTCATGAGCAGTTCTTC.

The chain joins TRBV19 to TRBJ1-2; TRBD1 aligns across 7 bases. J gave up 9 bases and V 4 bases, and 2 bases lay outside the gene matches. From germline, CDR1 is LNHDA and CDR2 SQIVND (reference sequence). This CDR3 comprises 11 residues. The CDR3 DNA is TGTGCCAGTAGTAGACAGGGCCGCTACACCTTC. Its translation: CASSRQGRYTF.

The V gene is TRBV7-9, the J gene TRBJ2-2, with 12 bases fitting TRBD2. The CDR3 is 15 residues long. CDR1 and CDR2 (germline): SEHNR, FQNEAQ (reference sequence). The V and J ends lost 7 bases and 6 bases, in that order; junction bases with no gene match: 6. DNA for the CDR3: TGTGCCAGCAAGCTAGCGGGAGGGGTGGCCGGGGAGCTGTTTTTT. This sequence encodes CASKLAGGVAGELFF.

The count of this clone is one. This chain connects TRBV23-1 to TRBJ2-7, with D unresolved. TRBV23-1 qualifies as an ORF whose function is uncertain. Trimming pared 0 bases from V and 5 bases from J, leaving 8 bases between. This CDR3 has 13 amino acids. CDR3 DNA sequence: TGCGCCAGCAGTCAATCTGGTTACGACGAGCAGTACTTC. This gives the protein CASSQSGYDEQYF.

V is TRBV5-1 and J is TRBJ2-6; D ambiguous. CDR1 and CDR2 from the germline V gene are SGHRS and YFSETQ. This CDR3 comprises 15 residues. Trimming cost V 5 bases and J 1 base, with 10 bases left between them. CDR3 sequence reads: CASRPGWSGANVLTF. The DNA for the CDR3 is TGCGCCAGCAGACCTGGGTGGTCTGGGGCCAACGTCCTGACTTTC. The full variable domain, with the rest looked up from reference TRBV5-1 and TRBJ2-6, is KAGVTQTPRYLIKTRGQQVTLSCSPISGHRSVSWYQQTPGQGLQFLFEYFSETQRNKGNFPGRFSGRQFSNSRSEMNVSTLELGDSALYLCASRPGWSGANVLTFGAGSRLTVL.

This chain joins TRBV1 and TRBJ2-1; the listed D gene, TRBD1, was not tested against the DNA. TRBV1 counts as a pseudogene. This CDR3 is 16 amino acids long. The CDR3 region is CTSRPEDRRAYNEQFF. CDR3 in DNA: TGCACCAGCAGGCCAGAGGACAGACGTGCCTACAATGAGCAGTTCTTC.

The chain is built from TRBV27 and TRBJ2-4; 8 bases are shared with TRBD2. Germline-derived CDR1 and CDR2 are MNHEY and SMNVEV (reference sequence). V lost 5 bases to trimming and J lost 2 bases; unmatched junction nucleotides: 8. The CDR3 covers 16 residues. As DNA, the CDR3 is TGTGCCAGCAGTCGATCGGGGGGGGGCCCCAAAAACATTCAGTACTTC. Protein sequence: CASSRSGGGPKNIQYF.

The chain combines TRBV10-1 with TRBJ2-2; D unresolved. The CDR3 is 15 amino acids. Germline V gene lookup returns CDR1 WNHNN and CDR2 SYGVQD (reference sequence). V lost 0 bases and J lost 4, with 9 bases in between. This CDR3 is CASSESTRPTGELFF. As DNA, the CDR3 is TGCGCCAGCAGTGAGTCGACGAGGCCCACCGGGGAGCTGTTTTTT.

The chain recombines TRBV11-2 with TRBJ2-5; 9 bases match TRBD2. Trimming took 2 bases from V and 2 from J; bases not matched to a gene: 6. The germline V gene encodes CDR1 SGHAT and CDR2 FQNNGV. This CDR3 spans 16 amino acids. CDR3 bases: TGTGCCAGCAGCTTATGGTCTAGCGGGAATCAAGAGACCCAGTACTTC. This gives the protein CASSLWSSGNQETQYF.

The chain couples TRBV10-3 to TRBJ2-7; the D call may be TRBD1 or TRBD2 (5 bases each). This CDR3 is built from 12 residues. V lost 6 bases and J 5 bases, leaving 11 bases between the germline ends. Germline V lookup: CDR1 ENHRY, CDR2 SYGVKD. This chain's CDR3 is CAIRSGPHEQYF. The CDR3 bases are TGTGCCATCAGGTCGGGACCGCACGAGCAGTACTTC.

This clone was observed once. V and J are TRBV4-1 and TRBJ2-1; D not certain. CDR3 size: 16 residues. The germline V gene has CDR1 MGHRA and CDR2 YSYEKL. The V end lost 7 bases, the J end lost 4 bases, and 20 bases lay between the germline ends. The CDR3 DNA reads TGCGCCAGCAAGGTCCTGGGCAAAAAGAATTACAATGAGCAGTTCTTC. It encodes CASKVLGKKNYNEQFF.

V and J are TRBV6-5 and TRBJ1-2; D uncertain. V shed 7 bases and J shed 2 bases, with 11 bases lying between them. This CDR3 is built from 13 residues. Per germline, CDR1 MNHEY and CDR2 SVGAGI. The CDR3 DNA reads as TGTGCCAGCACACCCGGAGGGAACTATGGCTACACCTTC. Residues: CASTPGGNYGYTF.

Remarks on this clone: Other DNA sequences in this specimen translate into the identical CDR3. This rearrangement joins TRBV2 to TRBJ2-7, with 7 bases that match TRBD2. V gave up 7 bases and J gave up 6 bases; unmatched junction bases: 24. Germline V gives CDR1 SNHLY, CDR2 FYNNEI. The CDR3 runs 18 residues. CDR3 sequence (DNA): TGTGCCAGCATTCTGATGGTTGGACTAGAGCTGGGAGGTGCCGAGCAGTACTTC. Its protein product is CASILMVGLELGGAEQYF.

The genes are TRBV27 and TRBJ1-5; D is undetermined. CDR3 length: 15 residues. Germline assignment: CDR1 MNHEY and CDR2 SMNVEV (reference sequence). Trimming took off 1 base at V and 6 bases at J, with 13 bases between the two ends. CDR3 residues: CASSLFAGLGQPQHF. The CDR3 DNA sequence: TGTGCCAGCAGTTTATTTGCGGGGTTGGGTCAGCCCCAGCATTTT.

The chain links TRBV7-3 to TRBJ2-3; 14 bases match TRBD2. Per germline, CDR1 SGHTA and CDR2 FQGTGA. The length of the CDR3 is 16 residues. V dropped 4 bases and J dropped 10; count of bases not matched to a gene: 10. The CDR3 DNA sequence: TGTGCCAGCAGCTCGGGACTAGCGGGAGAATATGGAGCGCAGTATTTT. Translation gives CASSSGLAGEYGAQYF.

This chain links TRBV7-9 with TRBJ1-2, with a possible D match to TRBD1 (5 bases). In germline, CDR1 is SEHNR, CDR2 FQNEAQ (reference sequence). V was pared by 6 bases and J by 3 bases, with 11 bases between. The CDR3 length is 13 residues. The CDR3 loop reads CASSTQGDYGYTF. CDR3 DNA: TGTGCCAGCAGTACCCAGGGTGACTATGGCTACACCTTC.

The rearrangement links TRBV5-4 to TRBJ2-5; 9 nucleotides line up with TRBD1. V lost 4 bases and J lost 2; bases outside the gene matches: 12. Looked up from germline, CDR1 is SGHNT and CDR2 is YYREEE (reference sequence). The length of the CDR3 is 17 residues. The CDR3 DNA reads as TGTGCCAGCAGCCATCCGACCACGGGACAGGGTCAAGAGACCCAGTACTTC. It encodes CASSHPTTGQGQETQYF.

This sequence joins TRBV19 and TRBJ2-6, with D uncertain. The length of the CDR3 is 16 residues. The germline V gene has CDR1 LNHDA and CDR2 SQIVND (reference sequence). V was clipped by 5 bases and J by 0 bases, with 11 bases between them. CDR3 protein: CASSPPGPSGANVLTF. The CDR3 region has the DNA TGTGCCAGTAGTCCCCCGGGTCCCTCTGGGGCCAACGTCCTGACTTTC.

The chain joins TRBV5-1 to TRBJ1-4, with D possibly being TRBD1 (5 bases). CDR3 length: 14 amino acids. V lost 1 base to trimming and J lost 4 bases, with 8 bases between them. Germline V lookup: CDR1 SGHRS, CDR2 YFSETQ. The CDR3, as DNA: TGCGCCAGCAGCTTGACAGGCTATAATGAAAAACTGTTTTTT. It codes for CASSLTGYNEKLFF.

Only one count was recorded for this clone. CDR3 sequence: CASSRGPGNYGYTF. CDR3 coding DNA: TGTGCCAGCAGCCGGGGCCCTGGGAACTATGGCTACACCTTC. J is TRBJ1-2 and V is TRBV7-3, with D possibly TRBD1 on 5 matching bases. Germline assignment: CDR1 SGHTA and CDR2 FQGTGA. Between the trimmed V and J ends, which lost 5 bases and 2 bases, there was a span of 12 bases. CDR3 size: 14 residues.

The V call is TRBV29-1, the J call TRBJ1-4; the D gene is possibly TRBD1 (5 bases). V lost 4 bases to trimming and J lost 7 bases, with 7 bases between them. The CDR3 consists of 11 residues. Germline V gene sequence: CDR1 SQVTM, CDR2 ANQGSEA. The CDR3 nucleotides read TGCAGCGTTGGGGGGGGTGAAAAACTGTTTTTT. Translating it yields CSVGGGEKLFF.

CDR3: CASKDAGSGGELFF. DNA for the CDR3: TGTGCCAGCAAGGACGCAGGCAGTGGAGGGGAGCTGTTTTTT. The genes are TRBV25-1 and TRBJ2-2; D remains unclear. In germline, CDR1 is MGHDK, CDR2 SYGVNS. V lost 7 bases and J lost 8, with 17 bases in between. This CDR3 is built from 14 residues.

The chain joins TRBV7-6 to TRBJ2-7, with D possibly being TRBD1 or TRBD2 (7 bases each). Germline values: CDR1 SGHVS, CDR2 FNYEAQ. The CDR3 has 15 amino acids. V lost 1 base, J lost 2 bases, and 12 bases lay in between. The CDR3, as DNA: TGTGCCAGCAGCTTAGTGTCAGGGGGGGCCTACGAGCAGTACTTC. Its protein is CASSLVSGGAYEQYF.

This rearrangement joins TRBV5-4 to TRBJ2-2; 9 bases fit TRBD2. V trimming: 0 bases; J trimming: 3 bases; junction bases outside the gene matches: 3. Per germline, CDR1 SGHNT and CDR2 YYREEE (reference sequence). CDR3 length: 16 amino acids. CDR3 nucleotides: TGTGCCAGCAGCTTGGCTAGCGGGGACTACACCGGGGAGCTGTTTTTT. Protein: CASSLASGDYTGELFF.

The rearrangement uses TRBV5-1 and TRBJ1-2; TRBD1 matches at 9 bases. The CDR3 loop spans 16 amino acids. In germline, CDR1 is SGHRS, CDR2 YFSETQ. V dropped 8 bases and J dropped 4; count of bases not matched to a gene: 15. CDR3 protein: CASFPGQGSFVYGYTF. The CDR3 DNA reads as TGCGCCAGTTTTCCGGGACAGGGTTCTTTTGTCTATGGCTACACCTTC.

The chain uses TRBV6-1 and TRBJ2-7; D is uncertain. The V gene lost 6 bases and the J gene lost 2 bases, with 14 bases spanning the gap. The CDR3 has 14 amino acids. Germline V gene lookup returns CDR1 MNHNS and CDR2 SASEGT. This CDR3 is CASRELLSAYEQYF. In DNA, the CDR3 is TGTGCCAGCAGAGAGCTGCTCAGTGCCTACGAGCAGTACTTC.